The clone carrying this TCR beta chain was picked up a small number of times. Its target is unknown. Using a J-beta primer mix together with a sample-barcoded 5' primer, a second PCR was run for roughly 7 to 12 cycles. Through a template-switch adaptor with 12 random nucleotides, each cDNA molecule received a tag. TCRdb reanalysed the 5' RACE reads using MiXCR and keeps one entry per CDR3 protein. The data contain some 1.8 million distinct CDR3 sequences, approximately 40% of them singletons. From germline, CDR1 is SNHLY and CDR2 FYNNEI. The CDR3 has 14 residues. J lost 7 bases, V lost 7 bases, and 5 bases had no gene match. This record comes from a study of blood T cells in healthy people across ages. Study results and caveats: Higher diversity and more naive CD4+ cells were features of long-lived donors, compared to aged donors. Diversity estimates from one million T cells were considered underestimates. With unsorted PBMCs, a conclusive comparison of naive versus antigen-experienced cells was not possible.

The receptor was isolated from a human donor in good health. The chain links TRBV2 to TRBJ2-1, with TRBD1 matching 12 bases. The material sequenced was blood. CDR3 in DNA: TGTGCCAGCACGTGGGGACAGGGGGCAAATGAGCAGTTCTTC. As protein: CASTWGQGANEQFF.